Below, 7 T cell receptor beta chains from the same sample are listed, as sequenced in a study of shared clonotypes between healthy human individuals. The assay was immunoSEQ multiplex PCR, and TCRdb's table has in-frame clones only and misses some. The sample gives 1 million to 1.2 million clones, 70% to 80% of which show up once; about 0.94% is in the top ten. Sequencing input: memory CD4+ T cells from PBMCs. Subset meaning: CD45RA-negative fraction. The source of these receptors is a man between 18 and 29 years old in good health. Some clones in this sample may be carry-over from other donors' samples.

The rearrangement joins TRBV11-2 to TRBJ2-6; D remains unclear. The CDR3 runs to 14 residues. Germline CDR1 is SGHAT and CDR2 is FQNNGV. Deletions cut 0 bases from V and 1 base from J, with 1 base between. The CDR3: CASSLDSGANVLTF. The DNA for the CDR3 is TGTGCCAGCAGCTTAGATTCTGGGGCCAACGTCCTGACTTTC. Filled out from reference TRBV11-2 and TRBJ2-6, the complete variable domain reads EAGVAQSPRYKIIEKRQSVAFWCNPISGHATLYWYQQILGQGPKLLIQFQNNGVVDDSQLPKDRFSAERLKGVDSTLKIQPAKLEDSAVYLCASSLDSGANVLTFGAGSRLTVL.

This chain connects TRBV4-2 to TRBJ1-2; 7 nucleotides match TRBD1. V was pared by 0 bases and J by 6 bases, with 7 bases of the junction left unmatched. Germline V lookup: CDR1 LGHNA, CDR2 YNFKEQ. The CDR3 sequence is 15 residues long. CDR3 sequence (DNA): TGTGCCAGCAGCCAAGATCGGGGACAGCTGGATGGCTACACCTTC. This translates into CASSQDRGQLDGYTF.

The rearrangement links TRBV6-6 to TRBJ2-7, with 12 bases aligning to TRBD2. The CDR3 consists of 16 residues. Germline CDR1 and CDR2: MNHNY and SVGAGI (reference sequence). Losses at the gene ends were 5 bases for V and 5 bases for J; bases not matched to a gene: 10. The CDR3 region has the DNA TGTGCCAGCAGTCCCAGGGGTGGGACTAGCGGGCACGAGCAGTACTTC. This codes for CASSPRGGTSGHEQYF.

The CDR3 protein is CASSPRGEDSNQPQHF. CDR3 DNA: TGTGCCAGCTCACCCCGGGGGGAGGATAGCAATCAGCCCCAGCATTTT. This chain connects TRBV18 to TRBJ1-5, with D tentatively TRBD1 (5 bases). The CDR3 contains 16 residues. Germline CDR1 KGHSH, CDR2 LQKENI. The V gene lost 3 bases and the J gene lost 0 bases, with 12 bases spanning the gap.

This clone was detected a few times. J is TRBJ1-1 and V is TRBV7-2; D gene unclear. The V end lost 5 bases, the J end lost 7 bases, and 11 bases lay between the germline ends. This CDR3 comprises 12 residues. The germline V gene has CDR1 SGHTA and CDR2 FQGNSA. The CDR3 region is CASSRDGYEAFF. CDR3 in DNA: TGTGCCAGCAGCCGAGACGGATATGAAGCTTTCTTT.

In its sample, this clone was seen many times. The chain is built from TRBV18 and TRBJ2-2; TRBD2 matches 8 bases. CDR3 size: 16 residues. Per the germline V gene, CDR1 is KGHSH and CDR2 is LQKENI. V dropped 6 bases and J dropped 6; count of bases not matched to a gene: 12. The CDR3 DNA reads TGTGCCAGCTCGCCCGCGGGAGCGGGAGCGGCCGGGGAGCTGTTTTTT. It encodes CASSPAGAGAAGELFF.

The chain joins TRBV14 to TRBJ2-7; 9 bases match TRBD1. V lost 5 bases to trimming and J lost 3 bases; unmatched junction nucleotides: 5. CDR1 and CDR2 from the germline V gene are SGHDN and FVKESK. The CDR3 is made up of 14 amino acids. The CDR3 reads CASSSPGQGYEQYF. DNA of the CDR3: TGTGCCAGCAGCTCCCCGGGACAGGGCTACGAGCAGTACTTC.